One sample yielded the 18 T cell receptor beta chains listed below, sequenced in a study of blood T cell repertoires in COVID-19. TCRdb's table, derived via immunoSEQ multiplex PCR, lists solely in-frame clones and lacks some. Counted here are 100,000 to 150,000 clones, approximately 79% occurring once; the ten biggest clones make up 2% to 3%. Sequencing input: PBMCs or T cells enriched from blood (not recorded which). These receptors were taken from a man aged 35 to 55 with acute COVID-19.

This clone has a handful of counts. V usage is TRBV6-5 and J usage is TRBJ1-2; 7 bases map to TRBD1. The CDR3 sequence is 14 residues long. Trimming cost V 8 bases and J 2 bases; bases outside gene matches: 8. Per the germline V gene, CDR1 is MNHEY and CDR2 is SVGAGI. CDR3 region: CASSRGAQNYGYTF. In DNA form, the CDR3 reads TGTGCCAGCTCCAGGGGGGCGCAGAACTATGGCTACACCTTC.

This clone was detected only once. CDR3 amino acids: CASSQDSIRSYEQYF. The CDR3 region has the DNA TGTGCCAGCAGCCAAGATAGTATTCGGTCCTACGAGCAGTACTTC. The chain combines TRBV3-1 (or the pseudogene TRBV3-2) with TRBJ2-7; D is unresolved. Germline assignment: CDR1 LGHDT and CDR2 YNNKEL (reference sequence). The V end lost 0 bases, the J end lost 1 base, and 10 bases lay between the germline ends. This CDR3 is 15 amino acids long.

J is TRBJ1-5 and V is TRBV5-6, with D possibly TRBD1 on 6 matching bases. Per germline, CDR1 SGHDT and CDR2 YYEEEE. The CDR3 extends over 15 amino acids. V was clipped by 4 bases and J by 3 bases, with 14 bases between them. CDR3 residues: CASSLLQGANQPQHF. CDR3 DNA: TGTGCCAGCAGCCTACTACAGGGCGCCAATCAGCCCCAGCATTTT.

J is TRBJ1-1 and V is TRBV18; D is perhaps TRBD1 (5 bases). V gave up 1 base and J gave up 3 bases, with 9 bases separating them. Germline V gene sequence: CDR1 KGHSH, CDR2 LQKENI. The CDR3 length is 14 residues. The DNA of the CDR3 is TGTGCCAGCTCACCACTGGACACGGACACTGAAGCTTTCTTT. Encoded protein: CASSPLDTDTEAFF. The whole variable domain, remainder taken from reference TRBV18 and TRBJ1-1, is NAGVMQNPRHLVRRRGQEARLRCSPMKGHSHVYWYRQLPEEGLKFMVYLQKENIIDESGMPKERFSAEFPKEGPSILRIQQVVRGDSAAYFCASSPLDTDTEAFFGQGTRLTVV.

The rearrangement joins TRBV4-1 to TRBJ1-6; D perhaps matches TRBD1 (5 bases). Germline CDR1 MGHRA, CDR2 YSYEKL. V shed 0 bases and J shed 10 bases, with 16 bases lying between them. The CDR3 length is 16 residues. The CDR3 reads CASSQDLQALGSPLHF. CDR3 coding DNA: TGCGCCAGCAGCCAAGATCTACAGGCCCTTGGGTCACCCCTCCACTTT.

This clone has only one observation. V is TRBV6-6 and J is TRBJ1-1; maybe TRBD1 (6 bases). Per the germline V gene, CDR1 is MNHNY and CDR2 is SVGAGI (reference sequence). Trimming removed 0 bases at V and 0 bases at J, with 8 bases between. The CDR3 is 15 residues long. CDR3 bases: TGTGCCAGCAGTTACTCGGACAGAATGAACACTGAAGCTTTCTTT. Protein: CASSYSDRMNTEAFF.

CDR3 sequence (DNA): TGTGCCAGCAGCCAAGATCCCAGCGGGAGGGGGTATACGCAGTATTTT. Protein product: CASSQDPSGRGYTQYF. The rearrangement joins TRBV4-2 to TRBJ2-3, with 10 nucleotides matching TRBD2. The germline V gene encodes CDR1 LGHNA and CDR2 YNFKEQ. The CDR3 extends over 16 amino acids. Trimming removed 0 bases from V and 7 bases from J; junction bases left unmatched: 7.

This chain uses TRBV5-1 with TRBJ2-5, with TRBD2 matching 10 bases. The CDR3 covers 16 residues. The germline CDR1 and CDR2 sequences are SGHRS and YFSETQ. Germline trimming cut 0 bases from V and 4 bases from J; bases unmatched to any gene: 6. The CDR3, as DNA: TGCGCCAGCAGCTTGGGATCTAGCGGGAGTATAGAGACCCAGTACTTC. Protein product: CASSLGSSGSIETQYF. Looking up the rest from reference TRBV5-1 and TRBJ2-5 gives the full variable domain: KAGVTQTPRYLIKTRGQQVTLSCSPISGHRSVSWYQQTPGQGLQFLFEYFSETQRNKGNFPGRFSGRQFSNSRSEMNVSTLELGDSALYLCASSLGSSGSIETQYFGPGTRLLVL.

Details on this clone: Other DNA sequences within the sample encode an identical CDR3. The gene calls are TRBV6-1 and TRBJ2-2; D uncertain. Trimming pared 3 bases from V and 5 bases from J, leaving 4 bases between. The CDR3 is 12 residues long. Per germline, CDR1 MNHNS and CDR2 SASEGT. The CDR3 DNA reads TGTGCCAGCAGTGAGTTAACCGGGGAGCTGTTTTTT. Translation gives CASSELTGELFF.

This clone turned up a few times. CDR3 in DNA: TGTGCCTGGAGGTCAAAACAGGGTGGGGATCAGCCCCAGCATTTT. Amino acids: CAWRSKQGGDQPQHF. The V call is TRBV30, the J call TRBJ1-5, with a possible D match to TRBD1 (6 bases). Trimming removed 3 bases from V and 5 bases from J, with 17 bases in between. Germline CDR1 reads GTSNPN; CDR2 reads SVGIG (reference sequence). The CDR3 runs 15 residues.

This chain uses TRBV19 with TRBJ2-7; possible D gene TRBD1, 5 bases. Germline loops: CDR1 LNHDA, CDR2 SQIVND (reference sequence). The CDR3 totals 13 residues. The V end lost 6 bases, the J end lost 5 bases, and 14 bases lay between the germline ends. CDR3 sequence reads: CASRGQGRDEQYF. The CDR3 coding sequence is TGTGCCAGTAGAGGCCAGGGCCGGGACGAGCAGTACTTC.

This clone appeared a few times. The V and J genes are TRBV6-5 and TRBJ1-1; 8 bases are shared with TRBD1. The germline CDR1 and CDR2 sequences are MNHEY and SVGAGI. Trimming cost V 6 bases and J 6 bases; bases outside gene matches: 6. The CDR3 loop spans 13 amino acids. The CDR3 DNA is TGTGCCAGCAGATTCAGGGGGCTCTCTGAAGCTTTCTTT. Its translation: CASRFRGLSEAFF.

V gene TRBV6-5 combines with J gene TRBJ1-4, with 9 bases identical to TRBD1. Germline values: CDR1 MNHEY, CDR2 SVGAGI. V dropped 0 bases and J dropped 12; count of bases not matched to a gene: 11. This CDR3 contains 16 residues. The CDR3 nucleotides read TGTGCCAGCAGTTACTCGACGGGACAGGGAAAAAGGCAACTGTTTTTT. It translates to CASSYSTGQGKRQLFF.

The count of this clone is one. The rearrangement uses TRBV18 and TRBJ1-5, with 7 positions matching TRBD1. The trim removed 4 bases at V and 2 bases at J, leaving 5 bases unmatched. CDR3 length equals 15 residues. CDR1 is KGHSH and CDR2 is LQKENI in the germline V gene. This CDR3 is CASSQRQGGNQPQHF. The DNA of the CDR3 is TGTGCCAGCTCACAAAGACAGGGAGGCAATCAGCCCCAGCATTTT.

The chain has TRBV5-1 and TRBJ2-1; D not certain. The V end was cut by 4 bases, the J end by 0 bases, with 11 bases between. Germline V gene sequence: CDR1 SGHRS, CDR2 YFSETQ. The CDR3 is made up of 15 amino acids. The CDR3 protein is CASSPSGLSYNEQFF. The CDR3 DNA reads TGCGCCAGCAGCCCGTCGGGTCTCTCCTACAATGAGCAGTTCTTC.

This clone was detected only once. CDR3: CASSMKGLAGVTNTGELFF. The CDR3 DNA reads as TGTGCCAGTAGTATGAAGGGACTAGCGGGAGTAACGAACACCGGGGAGCTGTTTTTT. The chain uses TRBV19 and TRBJ2-2; 14 bases line up with TRBD2. V shed 3 bases, J shed 0 bases, and the junction held 6 bases outside the gene matches. Germline assignment: CDR1 LNHDA and CDR2 SQIVND (reference sequence). CDR3 length: 19 residues.

The chain couples TRBV5-8 to TRBJ1-5, with 10 positions matching TRBD1. With V trimmed by 2 bases and J by 3 bases, 2 bases remained unmatched. CDR1 and CDR2 from the germline V gene are SGHTS and YDEGEE. The CDR3 has 15 amino acids. CDR3 in DNA: TGTGCCAGCAGCTTAGGGACAGGGGACAATCAGCCCCAGCATTTT. Its translation is CASSLGTGDNQPQHF.

J is TRBJ2-1 and V is TRBV29-1, with 12 bases aligning to TRBD2. The CDR3 has 15 residues. J gave up 6 bases and V 4 bases, and 7 bases lay outside the gene matches. Looked up from germline, CDR1 is SQVTM and CDR2 is ANQGSEA. CDR3 sequence: CSVVALAGGGNEQFF. CDR3 bases: TGCAGCGTTGTTGCGCTAGCGGGAGGGGGCAATGAGCAGTTCTTC.